The 27 T cell receptor beta chains in this list originate from one sample, sequenced in a study of beta chain features in type 1 diabetes. For these receptors, no antigen is known. The isolated RNA, all of it, was reverse transcribed, so expressed TCRB transcripts were what got sequenced. Produced via immunoSEQ multiplex PCR; TCRdb's table is partial and in-frame only. The repertoire holds a few hundred thousand clones, roughly 13% seen once, with 0.008% to 0.011% in the top ten. Overall study findings and caveats: TCRB CDR3s from Type 1 diabetes patients were moderately but significantly shorter in all four CD4+ subsets.

The sample taken for sequencing was naive CD4+ T cells from blood. The receptors stem from a young woman with type 1 diabetes.

The rearrangement links TRBV19 to TRBJ2-7; D is possibly TRBD1 (5 bases). This CDR3 has 14 amino acids. Germline V gene data show CDR1 as LNHDA and CDR2 as SQIVND (reference sequence). V lost 0 bases and J 3 bases, leaving 9 bases between the germline ends. This CDR3 reads CASSIDQGDYEQYF. CDR3 sequence (DNA): TGTGCCAGTAGTATAGATCAAGGGGACTACGAGCAGTACTTC.

This clone was seen a handful of times. The chain combines TRBV19 with TRBJ2-5; the match to TRBD1 covers 7 bases. The CDR3 runs 14 residues. The germline V gene encodes CDR1 LNHDA and CDR2 SQIVND (reference sequence). V was clipped by 3 bases and J by 1 base; unmatched bases: 2. The chain's CDR3 is CASSIGTVQETQYF. CDR3 coding DNA: TGTGCCAGTAGTATCGGGACAGTCCAAGAGACCCAGTACTTC.

V is TRBV29-1 and J is TRBJ2-5, with D possibly TRBD2 on 7 matching bases. Trimming removed 3 bases at V and 5 bases at J, with 22 bases between. The CDR3 is made up of 16 amino acids. Germline CDR1 reads SQVTM; CDR2 reads ANQGSEA. CDR3 sequence (DNA): TGCAGCGTTGATGGGGGCGGGGGACTCGTGGGGGAGACCCAGTACTTC. Protein product: CSVDGGGGLVGETQYF.

In this sample, this clone turned up a few times. This chain uses TRBV2 with TRBJ1-1; the D is unclear. This CDR3 has 15 residues. Germline loops: CDR1 SNHLY, CDR2 FYNNEI. V lost 0 bases and J 1 base, leaving 9 bases between the germline ends. In DNA form, the CDR3 reads TGTGCCAGCAGTGAAGCGAGGGAAAGGAACACTGAAGCTTTCTTT. Its protein is CASSEARERNTEAFF.

The table lists this clone with a few counts. The CDR3 DNA reads TGTGCCATCAGTAAGATTACAGGGGGTCGCGAGCAGTACTTC. It encodes CAISKITGGREQYF. The chain recombines TRBV10-3 with TRBJ2-7, with TRBD1 identical over 8 bases. CDR1 ENHRY and CDR2 SYGVKD come from the germline V gene. This CDR3 is built from 14 residues. Losses at the gene ends were 5 bases for V and 6 bases for J; bases not matched to a gene: 9.

CDR3 sequence: CASSLLVHTGELFF. CDR3 DNA: TGTGCCAGCAGCCTCCTCGTCCACACCGGGGAGCTGTTTTTT. The V gene is TRBV11-2, the J gene TRBJ2-2; D call uncertain. The CDR3 spans 14 residues. Germline V gene data show CDR1 as SGHAT and CDR2 as FQNNGV. Trimming took off 5 bases at V and 3 bases at J, with 10 bases between the two ends. The full variable domain, with the rest looked up from reference TRBV11-2 and TRBJ2-2, is EAGVAQSPRYKIIEKRQSVAFWCNPISGHATLYWYQQILGQGPKLLIQFQNNGVVDDSQLPKDRFSAERLKGVDSTLKIQPAKLEDSAVYLCASSLLVHTGELFFGEGSRLTVL.

CDR3 loop: CASSIRGDEKLFF. CDR3 DNA sequence: TGTGCCAGCAGCATCAGGGGTGATGAAAAACTGTTTTTT. This chain connects TRBV11-2 to TRBJ1-4; perhaps TRBD1 as D (6 bases). The CDR3 runs to 13 residues. Trimming shortened V by 5 bases and J by 6 bases, and 10 bases separated the two germline ends. Germline CDR1 SGHAT, CDR2 FQNNGV.

This chain connects TRBV5-1 to TRBJ1-2; a possible D gene is TRBD1 (5 bases). The V gene lost 10 bases and the J gene lost 6 bases, with 16 bases spanning the gap. Looked up from germline, CDR1 is SGHRS and CDR2 is YFSETQ. The CDR3 is 12 amino acids. The chain's CDR3 is CAPPRGYHGYTF. CDR3 nucleotide sequence: TGCGCCCCCCCACGGGGGTATCATGGCTACACCTTC.

This clone was seen a handful of times. The genes are TRBV30 and TRBJ1-2; TRBD1 is a possible D gene (6 bases). This CDR3 has 12 residues. Trimming left V 1 base short and J 14 bases short, with 17 bases between. CDR1 and CDR2 (germline): GTSNPN, SVGIG (reference sequence). In nucleotides, the CDR3 is TGTGCCTGGAGTGAACAGGGACCCTTTTGTACCTTC. It specifies CAWSEQGPFCTF.

This clone came up a few times. This sequence joins TRBV9 and TRBJ2-7, with D possibly TRBD2 on 5 matching bases. The V and J ends lost 4 bases and 7 bases respectively, with 21 bases between them. This CDR3 comprises 15 residues. CDR1 and CDR2 from the germline V gene are SGDLS and YYNGEE. The CDR3 here is CASSPRLTPFREQYF. For the CDR3, the DNA is TGTGCCAGCAGCCCCCGACTAACCCCATTTCGGGAGCAGTACTTC.

The chain links TRBV9 to TRBJ1-5; D is perhaps TRBD1 (5 bases). The CDR3 totals 14 residues. Germline V lookup: CDR1 SGDLS, CDR2 YYNGEE. The V gene lost 0 bases and the J gene lost 4 bases, with 8 bases spanning the gap. CDR3 region: CASSVGQLNQPQHF. CDR3 sequence (DNA): TGTGCCAGCAGCGTAGGACAGCTAAATCAGCCCCAGCATTTT.

This clone was counted between two and nine times. V is TRBV28 and J is TRBJ1-1, with 9 bases fitting TRBD1. This CDR3 has 17 residues. Trimming took 6 bases from V and 1 from J; bases not matched to a gene: 12. Germline values: CDR1 MDHEN, CDR2 SYDVKM. CDR3 sequence reads: CASSIQGALLSNTEAFF. CDR3 nucleotides: TGTGCCAGCAGCATACAGGGGGCGCTTTTGTCGAACACTGAAGCTTTCTTT.

This clone has more than one count but fewer than ten. The chain recombines TRBV25-1 with TRBJ2-7; 7 bases are a match to TRBD1. The CDR3 length is 14 residues. Unmatched junction bases numbered 3, after V lost 3 bases and J lost 1 base. Germline values: CDR1 MGHDK, CDR2 SYGVNS. CDR3 sequence reads: CASSDPGGSYEQYF. Here the CDR3 DNA reads TGTGCCAGCAGTGACCCAGGGGGTTCCTACGAGCAGTACTTC.

The gene calls are TRBV13 and TRBJ2-5, with D possibly TRBD2 on 6 matching bases. The CDR3 sequence is 13 residues long. Between the trimmed V and J ends, which lost 7 bases and 7 bases, there was a span of 16 bases. Germline V gene data show CDR1 as PRHDT and CDR2 as FYEKMQ (reference sequence). Here the CDR3 DNA reads TGTGCCAGCATCCCTTCGGCGGAGGGGACCCAGTACTTC. The encoded protein is CASIPSAEGTQYF.

The chain joins TRBV4-3 to TRBJ2-5; D perhaps matches TRBD1 (6 bases). The CDR3 is 13 residues long. Germline CDR1 and CDR2: LGHNA and YSLEER. V was shortened by 4 bases and J by 4 bases, with 10 bases between the two germline ends. The CDR3 protein is CASSLDRIETQYF. In DNA form, the CDR3 reads TGCGCCAGCAGCCTAGACAGGATAGAGACCCAGTACTTC.

This clone was recorded a few times. The chain has TRBV6-5 and TRBJ2-3; D is ambiguous. The CDR3 extends over 11 amino acids. V lost 4 bases, J lost 7 bases, and 6 bases lay in between. Germline lookup yields CDR1 MNHEY and CDR2 SVGAGI. The CDR3 DNA follows: TGTGCCAGCAGTTTAGCAAATACGCAGTATTTT. It specifies CASSLANTQYF.

This clone was counted a few times. The V and J genes are TRBV5-4 and TRBJ2-6; unclear D gene. Looked up from germline, CDR1 is SGHNT and CDR2 is YYREEE (reference sequence). This CDR3 is built from 16 residues. The V end was cut by 0 bases, the J end by 0 bases, with 7 bases between. The CDR3 protein is CASSLGPVSGANVLTF. The CDR3 DNA reads TGTGCCAGCAGCTTGGGGCCAGTCTCTGGGGCCAACGTCCTGACTTTC.

This clone was seen only a few times. V is TRBV30 and J is TRBJ2-2; D is unresolved. Germline assignment: CDR1 GTSNPN and CDR2 SVGIG (reference sequence). CDR3 length: 14 amino acids. Trimming stripped 0 bases from V and 4 bases from J, with 9 bases between. CDR3 region: CAWSVISGTGELFF. CDR3 coding DNA: TGTGCCTGGAGTGTAATTTCCGGCACCGGGGAGCTGTTTTTT.

The chain is built from TRBV5-4 and TRBJ2-3, with D uncertain. Trimming pared 3 bases from V and 3 bases from J, leaving 17 bases between. This CDR3 is 16 amino acids long. Germline CDR1 reads SGHNT; CDR2 reads YYREEE (reference sequence). Here the CDR3 DNA reads TGTGCCAGCAGCTCTACAGATTGGTATGGGACAGATACGCAGTATTTT. Translation gives CASSSTDWYGTDTQYF.

V and J are TRBV13 and TRBJ2-7, with 8 bases aligning to TRBD2. Germline trimming cut 4 bases from V and 2 bases from J; bases unmatched to any gene: 13. The CDR3 totals 17 residues. Germline CDR1 and CDR2: PRHDT and FYEKMQ (reference sequence). CDR3 protein: CASSSPRLAGMPYEQYF. For the CDR3, the DNA is TGTGCCAGCAGCTCTCCCCGTTTAGCGGGAATGCCCTACGAGCAGTACTTC.

The gene calls are TRBV7-9 and TRBJ2-7; a weak D match, TRBD1 (5 bases). This CDR3 has 14 residues. Per the germline V gene, CDR1 is SEHNR and CDR2 is FQNEAQ (reference sequence). Trimming stripped 5 bases from V and 2 bases from J, with 13 bases between. DNA for the CDR3: TGTGCCAGCAGCCCCGGCAGGGTTACCTACGAGCAGTACTTC. This translates into CASSPGRVTYEQYF.

The J gene is TRBJ1-5, the V gene TRBV6-5; D gene uncertain. CDR3 length equals 14 residues. The V gene lost 6 bases and the J gene lost 10 bases, with 19 bases spanning the gap. Germline V CDR1 and CDR2: MNHEY, SVGAGI. CDR3 DNA sequence: TGTGCCAGCAGCCCGGCCAGATTAGGGAGCCCCCAGCATTTT. Encoded protein: CASSPARLGSPQHF.

This sequence joins TRBV9 and TRBJ2-3, with 13 bases identical to TRBD2. The germline V gene encodes CDR1 SGDLS and CDR2 YYNGEE. V gave up 0 bases and J gave up 4 bases; unmatched junction bases: 2. The CDR3 is 16 amino acids. The CDR3 DNA reads as TGTGCCAGCAGCGTAGGAACTAGCGGGAGGGCAGATACGCAGTATTTT. This sequence encodes CASSVGTSGRADTQYF.

The chain recombines TRBV10-3 with TRBJ2-6; the D is unclear. V was cut by 3 bases and J by 0 bases, with 3 bases left in between. The CDR3 sequence is 14 residues long. Germline-derived CDR1 and CDR2 are ENHRY and SYGVKD. The CDR3 DNA sequence: TGTGCCATCAGTGACAGCTCTGGGGCCAACGTCCTGACTTTC. This translates into CAISDSSGANVLTF.

V is TRBV5-4 and J is TRBJ2-3, with 7 bases aligning to TRBD1. The CDR3 is 16 amino acids. Trimming at V came to 2 bases and at J to 0 bases, leaving 6 bases not matched to a gene. Germline V CDR1 and CDR2: SGHNT, YYREEE (reference sequence). The CDR3 nucleotides are TGTGCCAGCAGCTTTGCCAGGACAGGCAGCACAGATACGCAGTATTTT. Translation gives CASSFARTGSTDTQYF.

The chain is built from TRBV4-3 and TRBJ1-5, with 7 positions matching TRBD1. CDR1 and CDR2 (germline): LGHNA, YSLEER. The CDR3 runs 14 residues. The V and J ends lost 3 bases and 3 bases, in that order; junction bases with no gene match: 2. The CDR3: CASSQGQYNQPQHF. CDR3 DNA sequence: TGCGCCAGCAGCCAGGGACAGTACAATCAGCCCCAGCATTTT.

Concerning this clone itself: The identical CDR3 is also encoded by other nucleotide sequences in the sample. J is TRBJ2-7 and V is TRBV28, with D uncertain. The CDR3 length is 12 residues. V was shortened by 2 bases and J by 4 bases, with 6 bases between the two germline ends. Germline CDR1 and CDR2: MDHEN and SYDVKM. CDR3 sequence: CASSLAAYEQYF. CDR3 coding DNA: TGTGCCAGCAGTTTAGCAGCGTACGAGCAGTACTTC.